The rows below give T cell receptor beta chains drawn from one sample of a study of control samples from healthy donors and cancer patients. This table comes from immunoSEQ multiplex PCR, and its TCRdb copy is limited to in-frame clones, with some not included. The sample consists of 75,000 to 95,000 clones, less than 90% of them appearing once. The sequenced sample consisted of PBMCs. These receptor sequences come from a woman aged 50 to 60 with colorectal cancer. CDR3s include the opening cysteine and the closing phenylalanine or tryptophan. Fields, in order: V gene, CDR3 length, D gene, J gene, clone size, CDR3 protein, CDR3 DNA. A D gene is named only where the DNA matches it firmly. Clone size is shown for a subset of rows, as once, few, many or a class of expanded clone.

>TRBV18|12|-|TRBJ2-1|-
CASSRQDNEQFF
TGTGCCAGCTCACGACAGGACAATGAGCAGTTCTTC
>TRBV6-6|14|-|TRBJ1-1|-
CASSQDRGVTEAFF
TGTGCCAGCAGCCAGGACAGAGGGGTCACTGAAGCTTTCTTT
>TRBV5-1|14|-|TRBJ1-1|-
CASSPGGYNTEAFF
TGCGCCAGCAGCCCCGGGGGGTATAACACTGAAGCTTTCTTT
>TRBV20-1|10|-|TRBJ2-1|-
CSARINEQFF
TGCAGTGCTAGAATAAATGAGCAGTTCTTC
>TRBV20-1|14|TRBD1|TRBJ2-5|-
CSASWQGVQETQYF
TGCAGTGCTAGTTGGCAGGGGGTTCAAGAGACCCAGTACTTC
>TRBV9|16|-|TRBJ2-1|-
CASSPGAQPETGEQFF
TGTGCCAGCAGCCCGGGGGCCCAGCCGGAGACTGGTGAGCAGTTCTTC
>TRBV5-5|18|TRBD1|TRBJ2-1|-
CASSLEESNRGSRNEQFF
TGTGCCAGCAGCTTGGAAGAAAGTAACAGGGGCTCTCGCAATGAGCAGTTCTTC
>TRBV3-1/TRBV3-2|13|-|TRBJ1-2|-
CASSYPGNYGYTF
TGTGCCAGCAGCTATCCAGGGAACTATGGCTACACCTTC
>TRBV7-2|14|-|TRBJ1-5|once
CASSLGGGAWPQHF
TGTGCCAGCAGCTTAGGTGGAGGGGCATGGCCCCAGCATTTT
>TRBV10-3|13|-|TRBJ1-2|-
CAISESQPSGYTF
TGTGCCATCAGTGAGTCCCAGCCGAGTGGCTACACCTTC
>TRBV27|15|TRBD1|TRBJ2-1|-
CASRLRDTGGNEQFF
TGTGCCAGCAGGTTAAGGGATACAGGGGGAAATGAGCAGTTCTTC
>TRBV21-1|13|-|TRBJ1-2|few
CASSKGKLYGYTF
TGTGCCAGCAGCAAAGGCAAGCTCTATGGCTACACCTTC
>TRBV19|16|-|TRBJ1-5|-
CASSIMGRGFNQPQHF
TGTGCCAGTAGTATTATGGGCAGGGGATTCAATCAGCCCCAGCATTTT
>TRBV11-3|16|-|TRBJ2-2|-
CASSSRTVRGTGELFF
TGTGCCAGCAGCTCCCGGACAGTGAGAGGAACCGGGGAGCTGTTTTTT
>TRBV15|15|TRBD1|TRBJ2-3|-
CATSSRDRETDTQYF
TGTGCCACCAGTTCTCGGGACAGGGAAACAGATACGCAGTATTTT
>TRBV6-2/TRBV6-3|18|-|TRBJ1-6|-
CASSYTGKISSYNSPLHF
TGTGCCAGCAGTTACACAGGAAAGATCAGCTCCTATAATTCACCCCTCCACTTT
>TRBV5-1|13|-|TRBJ2-5|-
CASHRDSQETQYF
TGCGCCAGCCACAGGGACTCGCAAGAGACCCAGTACTTC
>TRBV7-9|16|-|TRBJ2-4|-
CASSYSGAPAKNIQYF
TGTGCCAGCAGTTACTCGGGGGCTCCAGCCAAAAACATTCAGTACTTC
>TRBV3-1/TRBV3-2|17|-|TRBJ2-5|-
CASSHVPPDTSGETQYF
TGTGCCAGCAGCCACGTACCGCCGGACACCTCGGGGGAGACCCAGTACTTC
>TRBV12-3/TRBV12-4|13|-|TRBJ1-4|-
CASSQGRYEKLFF
TGTGCCAGCAGTCAAGGACGGTATGAAAAACTGTTTTTT
>TRBV7-2|13|-|TRBJ1-2|once
CASSLGRQWPHTF
TGTGCCAGCAGCTTAGGGCGGCAGTGGCCGCACACCTTC
>TRBV4-3|14|-|TRBJ2-1|-
CASSQDFRGNEQFF
TGCGCCAGCAGCCAAGACTTCAGGGGAAATGAGCAGTTCTTC
>TRBV20-1|11|-|TRBJ1-1|-
CRVQDWTEAFF
TGCAGGGTACAGGACTGGACTGAAGCTTTCTTT
>TRBV5-1|14|-|TRBJ1-6|-
CASSLEAYNSPLHF
TGCGCCAGCAGCTTGGAGGCTTATAATTCACCCCTCCACTTT
>TRBV7-8|14|-|TRBJ2-1|-
CASTAGGAGNEQFF
TGTGCCAGCACAGCAGGGGGGGCGGGTAATGAGCAGTTCTTC
>TRBV29-1|14|TRBD1|TRBJ2-1|-
CSVDFGQGSNEQFF
TGCAGCGTTGACTTCGGACAGGGGAGCAATGAGCAGTTCTTC
>TRBV10-3|14|TRBD1|TRBJ2-5|-
CAISPGTGSETQYF
TGTGCCATCAGCCCGGGGACAGGGTCAGAGACCCAGTACTTC
>TRBV12-3/TRBV12-4|13|TRBD2|TRBJ2-5|-
CASSPGLVETQYF
TGTGCCAGCAGCCCGGGACTAGTGGAGACCCAGTACTTC
>TRBV5-5|15|-|TRBJ1-2|-
CASSLLTGTDYGYTF
TGTGCCAGCAGCTTACTGACCGGGACTGACTATGGCTACACCTTC
>TRBV30|13|-|TRBJ1-6|-
CAHRSSYNSPLHF
TGTGCGCACAGAAGCTCCTATAATTCACCCCTCCACTTT
>TRBV7-3|12|-|TRBJ2-3|-
CASSPDGYTQYF
TGTGCCAGCAGCCCCGACGGATACACGCAGTATTTT
>TRBV2|15|-|TRBJ2-2|-
CASSDSRKNTGELFF
TGTGCCAGCAGTGACAGCAGGAAGAACACCGGGGAGCTGTTTTTT
>TRBV27|15|TRBD1|TRBJ1-1|-
CASSLRQGANTEAFF
TGTGCCAGCAGTTTAAGGCAGGGGGCGAACACTGAAGCTTTCTTT
>TRBV18|14|-|TRBJ2-2|few
CASSLGANTGELFF
TGTGCCAGCTCACTGGGGGCGAACACCGGGGAGCTGTTTTTT
>TRBV4-1|16|TRBD1|TRBJ2-5|-
CASSQPAGTGKETQYF
TGCGCCAGCAGCCAGCCGGCTGGGACAGGAAAAGAGACCCAGTACTTC
>TRBV5-6|17|TRBD1|TRBJ1-4|-
CASSSPRGQVGNEKLFF
TGTGCCAGCAGCTCCCCCAGGGGGCAGGTGGGCAATGAAAAACTGTTTTTT
>TRBV5-8|15|TRBD1|TRBJ2-5|-
CASSSGQGMVKTQYF
TGTGCCAGCAGCTCGGGACAGGGAATGGTTAAGACCCAGTACTTC
>TRBV2|14|-|TRBJ1-1|-
CASSGHMMNTEAFF
TGTGCCAGCAGTGGCCATATGATGAACACTGAAGCTTTCTTT
>TRBV29-1|12|TRBD1|TRBJ1-4|-
CSADRGGEKLFF
TGCAGCGCGGACAGGGGTGGGGAAAAACTGTTTTTT
>TRBV10-3|14|TRBD1|TRBJ1-2|-
CAISGGQGIYGYTF
TGTGCCATCAGTGGGGGACAGGGAATTTATGGCTACACCTTC
>TRBV4-1|18|TRBD2|TRBJ2-3|-
CASSQVGTSGDSTDTQYF
TGCGCCAGCAGCCAAGTGGGGACTAGCGGGGATAGCACAGATACGCAGTATTTT